This passage covers 18 T cell receptor beta chains from one sample sequenced in a study of cytotoxic CD8 clonotypes in ibrutinib-treated CLL. The repertoire was sequenced with immunoSEQ multiplex PCR; TCRdb's copy has only in-frame clones and lacks some. The table records about 34,000 clones, 60% to 80% of them present only once. Sequencing used PBMCs, obtained before ibrutinib treatment. Receptors were obtained from a human donor with chronic lymphocytic leukemia.

J is TRBJ1-6 and V is TRBV27, with D unclear. Between the trimmed V and J ends, which lost 2 bases and 9 bases, there was a span of 14 bases. CDR3 length: 15 residues. CDR1 MNHEY and CDR2 SMNVEV come from the germline V gene (reference sequence). The CDR3 bases are TGTGCCAGCAGTTTAGAGTCGGTCTACAGTTCACCCCTCCACTTT. This sequence encodes CASSLESVYSSPLHF.

This clone was detected a few times. The chain joins TRBV4-3 to TRBJ2-5; tentatively, D is TRBD2 (6 bases). The CDR3 spans 15 residues. Per the germline V gene, CDR1 is LGHNA and CDR2 is YSLEER. Trimming shortened V by 1 base and J by 5 bases, and 14 bases separated the two germline ends. CDR3 bases: TGCGCCAGCAGCCAAGTTATCGGGGGTCCGGAGACCCAGTACTTC. It translates to CASSQVIGGPETQYF.

This chain joins TRBV18 and TRBJ2-3; 8 nucleotides match TRBD2. Germline V gives CDR1 KGHSH, CDR2 LQKENI. Losses at the gene ends were 2 bases for V and 4 bases for J; bases not matched to a gene: 2. CDR3 size: 14 residues. CDR3 in amino acids: CASSPGTSSDTQYF. CDR3 in DNA: TGTGCCAGCTCACCAGGGACTAGTTCAGATACGCAGTATTTT.

The chain joins TRBV5-8 to TRBJ2-5; D may correspond to TRBD1 or TRBD2 (5 bases each). CDR1 and CDR2 from the germline V gene are SGHTS and YDEGEE. The CDR3 is 13 residues long. V dropped 4 bases and J dropped 2 bases, with 9 bases sitting between them. CDR3 sequence (DNA): TGTGCCAGCAGCCGAGGGGCTCAAGAGACCCAGTACTTC. Its translation is CASSRGAQETQYF.

The rearrangement joins TRBV7-6 to TRBJ2-1, with 12 bases matching TRBD1. CDR3 size: 17 residues. V shed 2 bases, J shed 7 bases, and the junction held 9 bases outside the gene matches. Germline V CDR1 and CDR2: SGHVS, FNYEAQ. DNA of the CDR3: TGTGCCAGCAGCTTACCCGCCGGGACAGGGGGCGCTAATGAGCAGTTCTTC. Translating gives CASSLPAGTGGANEQFF.

The chain combines TRBV30 with TRBJ1-3; possible D gene TRBD1, 6 bases. CDR3 length equals 12 residues. Trimming shortened V by 1 base and J by 8 bases, and 9 bases separated the two germline ends. CDR1 and CDR2 (germline): GTSNPN, SVGIG (reference sequence). The CDR3: CAWSAGADTIYF. Written as DNA, the CDR3 is TGTGCCTGGAGTGCGGGGGCCGACACCATATATTTT.

The rearrangement links TRBV6-1 to TRBJ1-4, with D uncertain. This CDR3 comprises 13 residues. V was clipped by 6 bases and J by 0 bases, with 5 bases between them. From germline, CDR1 is MNHNS and CDR2 SASEGT. The CDR3 nucleotides read TGTGCCAGCAGGCTTGCAACTAATGAAAAACTGTTTTTT. This gives the protein CASRLATNEKLFF.

The V call is TRBV5-1, the J call TRBJ2-6, with D perhaps TRBD2 (6 bases). This CDR3 region has 15 residues. The germline gives CDR1 SGHRS, CDR2 YFSETQ. With 2 bases removed from V and 7 bases from J, the gap between germline ends came to 13 bases. The CDR3 is CASSFWGVGANVLTF. As DNA, the CDR3 is TGCGCCAGCAGCTTTTGGGGGGTTGGCGCCAACGTCCTGACTTTC.

The J gene is TRBJ1-3, the V gene TRBV19; D is unclear. The CDR3 contains 15 residues. Trimming pared 8 bases from V and 0 bases from J, leaving 14 bases between. Germline CDR1 LNHDA, CDR2 SQIVND (reference sequence). CDR3 sequence (DNA): TGTGCCAGTGCGCCCCTGCAAACCTCTGGAAACACCATATATTTT. The encoded protein is CASAPLQTSGNTIYF.

The chain uses TRBV28 and TRBJ2-7, with D possibly being TRBD2 (6 bases). The CDR3 is 17 amino acids. Trimming took off 5 bases at V and 0 bases at J, with 20 bases between the two ends. Germline values: CDR1 MDHEN, CDR2 SYDVKM. The CDR3 sequence: CASSPAGQGKGSYEQYF. In DNA, the CDR3 is TGTGCCAGCAGTCCCGCGGGGCAGGGTAAAGGCTCCTACGAGCAGTACTTC.

The rearrangement links TRBV7-2 to TRBJ1-2; D remains ambiguous. The V gene's germline CDR1 is SGHTA and CDR2 FQGNSA. V dropped 5 bases and J dropped 11 bases, with 18 bases sitting between them. The CDR3 runs to 13 residues. CDR3 DNA: TGTGCCAGCAGCCCCAGAACACTTAGGGAGTACACCTTC. Its protein is CASSPRTLREYTF.

This clone was counted only a few times. The CDR3 sequence: CASSISLDQPQHF. DNA of the CDR3: TGTGCCAGTAGTATCAGTCTGGACCAGCCCCAGCATTTT. The gene calls are TRBV19 and TRBJ1-5; D gene unclear. Germline V lookup: CDR1 LNHDA, CDR2 SQIVND (reference sequence). The CDR3 consists of 13 residues. Trimming shortened V by 3 bases and J by 7 bases, and 10 bases separated the two germline ends.

J is TRBJ2-2 and V is TRBV30; D gene unclear. Trimming took off 4 bases at V and 1 base at J, with 10 bases between the two ends. Germline V CDR1 and CDR2: GTSNPN, SVGIG (reference sequence). This CDR3 has 14 amino acids. The CDR3 spells CAWNMAQNTGELFF. The CDR3 DNA reads as TGTGCCTGGAACATGGCACAGAACACCGGGGAGCTGTTTTTT.

The chain couples TRBV30 to TRBJ1-4; perhaps TRBD1 as D (6 bases). With 5 bases removed from V and 0 bases from J, the gap between germline ends came to 19 bases. This CDR3 has 17 residues. In germline, CDR1 is GTSNPN, CDR2 SVGIG (reference sequence). CDR3 bases: TGTGCCTGGCGGGATATTACAGGGTTTGCAACTAATGAAAAACTGTTTTTT. Protein product: CAWRDITGFATNEKLFF.

The chain employs TRBV13 and TRBJ1-5; 7 bases map to TRBD1. From germline, CDR1 is PRHDT and CDR2 FYEKMQ (reference sequence). Trimming cost V 5 bases and J 2 bases; bases outside gene matches: 6. CDR3 size: 15 residues. CDR3 in amino acids: CASSPGGRGNQPQHF. DNA of the CDR3: TGTGCCAGCAGCCCAGGGGGTAGGGGCAATCAGCCCCAGCATTTT.

This clone has a single count. This rearrangement joins TRBV7-9 to TRBJ2-2, with D perhaps matching TRBD2 (6 bases). V was clipped by 11 bases and J by 0 bases, with 19 bases between them. CDR1 and CDR2 from the germline V gene are SEHNR and FQNEAQ (reference sequence). The CDR3 loop spans 16 amino acids. The CDR3 sequence is CAGYGGTRTNTGELFF. The CDR3 DNA reads TGTGCCGGATACGGGGGTACAAGAACGAACACCGGGGAGCTGTTTTTT.

The rearrangement uses TRBV27 and TRBJ1-6, with 8 nucleotides matching TRBD1. This CDR3 contains 17 residues. Germline loops: CDR1 MNHEY, CDR2 SMNVEV (reference sequence). After removal of 4 bases from V and 9 bases from J, the junction contained 14 bases not matched to a gene. CDR3 bases: TGTGCCAGCAGTTCCGTGACAGGGGCGGGAGGTGTTTCACCCCTCCACTTT. It translates to CASSSVTGAGGVSPLHF.

This chain connects TRBV7-2 to TRBJ1-1; no clear D gene. The CDR3 contains 12 residues. Germline V gives CDR1 SGHTA, CDR2 FQGNSA. V dropped 6 bases and J dropped 2 bases, with 7 bases sitting between them. The CDR3 DNA follows: TGTGCCAGCAGGTCCTTAAACACTGAAGCTTTCTTT. Protein sequence: CASRSLNTEAFF.